The 17 T cell receptor beta chains reported below all come from one sample, sequenced in a study of shared clonotypes between healthy human individuals. Clones were read by immunoSEQ multiplex PCR, and TCRdb kept only the in-frame ones, dropping some. The table includes about 680,000 clones, under 80% detected once. The specimen sequenced was memory CD4+ T cells sorted from blood. The subset denotes: CD45RA-negative fraction. The receptors were sampled from a woman in her twenties or thirties in good health.

Only a few counts were recorded for this clone. The chain joins TRBV11-2 to TRBJ2-7; no reliable D call. Germline V gives CDR1 SGHAT, CDR2 FQNNGV. The CDR3 loop spans 13 amino acids. V was clipped by 5 bases and J by 4 bases, with 12 bases between them. In nucleotides, the CDR3 is TGTGCCAGCAGCCCGTCCCCACTTTACGAGCAGTACTTC. It specifies CASSPSPLYEQYF.

The chain combines TRBV5-1 with TRBJ2-5; tentatively, D is TRBD1 or TRBD2 (5 bases each). The V end lost 4 bases, the J end lost 1 base, and 14 bases lay between the germline ends. CDR3 length: 15 amino acids. Per the germline V gene, CDR1 is SGHRS and CDR2 is YFSETQ. In DNA, the CDR3 is TGCGCCAGCAGCCCTTCGGGACGTTTCCAAGAGACCCAGTACTTC. Its translation is CASSPSGRFQETQYF.

The rearrangement links TRBV25-1 to TRBJ2-7; no clear D gene. V shed 7 bases and J shed 0 bases, with 10 bases lying between them. This CDR3 region has 13 residues. The germline gives CDR1 MGHDK, CDR2 SYGVNS. The DNA of the CDR3 is TGTGCCAGCAAAGACACTTACTCCTACGAGCAGTACTTC. Its translation is CASKDTYSYEQYF.

This clone was seen only a few times. The V gene is TRBV29-1, the J gene TRBJ1-2; no reliable D call. This CDR3 region has 13 residues. Germline CDR1 SQVTM, CDR2 ANQGSEA. Trimming shortened V by 4 bases and J by 0 bases, and 9 bases separated the two germline ends. The DNA for the CDR3 is TGCAGCGTTGTGGGGAAAGCTAACTATGGCTACACCTTC. Translation: CSVVGKANYGYTF.

The chain couples TRBV7-6 to TRBJ2-5; D is unclear. V shed 3 bases and J shed 3 bases, with 5 bases lying between them. Germline values: CDR1 SGHVS, CDR2 FNYEAQ. The length of the CDR3 is 12 residues. CDR3 nucleotides: TGTGCCAGCAGCTTGGAAAAAGAGACCCAGTACTTC. Protein sequence: CASSLEKETQYF.

The chain couples TRBV18 to TRBJ1-6, with 7 bases identical to TRBD1. Germline V lookup: CDR1 KGHSH, CDR2 LQKENI. V gave up 9 bases and J gave up 6 bases; unmatched junction bases: 5. The CDR3 is made up of 13 amino acids. CDR3 DNA sequence: TGTGCCAGTCAAAGGGACAGTAATTCACCCCTCCACTTT. Its translation is CASQRDSNSPLHF.

This clone was counted a single time. CDR3 sequence reads: CATTGTGLRYGYTF. DNA for the CDR3: TGTGCCACCACTGGAACCGGGCTCCGCTATGGCTACACCTTC. This chain links TRBV28 with TRBJ1-2; D uncertain. The CDR3 spans 14 residues. Germline V gene data show CDR1 as MDHEN and CDR2 as SYDVKM. V lost 10 bases and J lost 4, with 19 bases in between.

Regarding this clone: Other DNA sequences in the sample encode the same CDR3. The chain carries TRBV5-1 and TRBJ2-3; D possibly corresponds to TRBD1 (6 bases). V gave up 2 bases and J gave up 0 bases, with 7 bases separating them. The germline V gene encodes CDR1 SGHRS and CDR2 YFSETQ. This CDR3 contains 14 residues. CDR3 amino acids: CASSLGGSTDTQYF. The CDR3 DNA reads TGCGCCAGCAGCTTAGGGGGAAGCACAGATACGCAGTATTTT.

This clone was detected once. It may be a read error: a sequence one base away is much more abundant. CDR3 residues: CSVGTAEQYF. Written as DNA, the CDR3 is TGCAGCGTTGGAACAGCCGAGCAGTACTTC. The chain joins TRBV29-1 to TRBJ2-7; D is unclear. V gave up 4 bases and J gave up 6 bases, with 7 bases separating them. From germline, CDR1 is SQVTM and CDR2 ANQGSEA. This CDR3 contains 10 residues.

The chain links TRBV27 to TRBJ2-5; weak D call: TRBD1 (7 bases). Trimming pared 6 bases from V and 3 bases from J, leaving 23 bases between. The germline gives CDR1 MNHEY, CDR2 SMNVEV (reference sequence). This CDR3 is built from 17 residues. The CDR3 is CASSRQGLGGGEETQYF. CDR3 DNA: TGTGCCAGCAGCCGCCAGGGTCTCGGAGGGGGCGAAGAGACCCAGTACTTC.

V is TRBV30 and J is TRBJ2-5; 7 nucleotides line up with TRBD2. CDR1 GTSNPN and CDR2 SVGIG come from the germline V gene (reference sequence). Unmatched junction bases numbered 13, after V lost 0 bases and J lost 6 bases. This CDR3 comprises 16 residues. The CDR3 region has the DNA TGTGCCTGGAGTGTACTATTCGGCGGGAGAGGACAGACCCAGTACTTC. This gives the protein CAWSVLFGGRGQTQYF. The full variable domain, in which reference TRBV30 and TRBJ2-5 provide the parts outside the CDR3, is SQTIHQWPATLVQPVGSPLSLECTVEGTSNPNLYWYRQAAGRGLQLLFYSVGIGQISSEVPQNLSASRPQDRQFILSSKKLLLSDSGFYLCAWSVLFGGRGQTQYFGPGTRLLVL.

The V call is TRBV7-7, the J call TRBJ2-3; D perhaps matches TRBD1 (7 bases). The CDR3 extends over 14 amino acids. The germline V and J ends were trimmed by 5 bases and 6 bases, with 15 bases remaining between them. Germline-derived CDR1 and CDR2 are SSHAT and FNYEAQ (reference sequence). In nucleotides, the CDR3 is TGTGCCAGCAGCCCCGTTCAGGGGGGTGATACGCAGTATTTT. This gives the protein CASSPVQGGDTQYF.

The chain is built from TRBV7-6 and TRBJ1-5; TRBD1 aligns across 9 bases. Germline loops: CDR1 SGHVS, CDR2 FNYEAQ. V gave up 5 bases and J gave up 1 base; unmatched junction bases: 6. The CDR3 spans 16 residues. The DNA of the CDR3 is TGTGCCAGCAGCCCTGGGACAGGGCTCAGCAATCAGCCCCAGCATTTT. Translated: CASSPGTGLSNQPQHF. Based on the CDR3 plus reference TRBV7-6 and TRBJ1-5, the full variable domain is GAGVSQSPRYKVTKRGQDVALRCDPISGHVSLYWYRQALGQGPEFLTYFNYEAQQDKSGLPNDRFSAERPEGSISTLTIQRTEQRDSAMYRCASSPGTGLSNQPQHFGDGTRLSIL.

The chain is built from TRBV2 and TRBJ2-1; 7 nucleotides align to TRBD2. This CDR3 has 15 residues. The V gene end was trimmed by 7 bases and the J gene end by 7 bases; junction bases not matched to a gene: 13. Germline V gene lookup returns CDR1 SNHLY and CDR2 FYNNEI. The CDR3 region has the DNA TGTGCCAGCATGGGTATGGCGGGAGATGGTAATGAGCAGTTCTTC. Translated: CASMGMAGDGNEQFF.

The V and J genes are TRBV10-2 and TRBJ2-7, with D possibly matching TRBD1 (6 bases). The V end lost 4 bases, the J end lost 6 bases, and 16 bases lay between the germline ends. The CDR3 has 14 residues. CDR1 is WSHSY and CDR2 is SAAADI in the germline V gene. CDR3 sequence (DNA): TGCGCCAGCAGTGTTCTTGAATGGGACACCGAGCAGTACTTC. It codes for CASSVLEWDTEQYF.

As concerns this clone: The same CDR3 is also encoded by other DNA sequences in this sample. The rearrangement uses TRBV9 and TRBJ1-2; perhaps TRBD1 as D (6 bases). From germline, CDR1 is SGDLS and CDR2 YYNGEE. With 0 bases removed from V and 2 bases from J, the gap between germline ends came to 14 bases. This CDR3 comprises 16 residues. The CDR3 region is CASSVATGRVNYGYTF. The CDR3 DNA is TGTGCCAGCAGCGTAGCTACAGGGCGGGTAAACTATGGCTACACCTTC.

The V and J genes are TRBV11-2 and TRBJ2-7; possibly TRBD2 for D (6 bases). Germline-derived CDR1 and CDR2 are SGHAT and FQNNGV. This CDR3 spans 15 amino acids. V was cut by 6 bases and J by 3 bases, with 18 bases left in between. CDR3: CASRLLAGFDYEQYF. The DNA of the CDR3 is TGTGCCAGCAGACTCCTTGCGGGGTTCGACTACGAGCAGTACTTC.